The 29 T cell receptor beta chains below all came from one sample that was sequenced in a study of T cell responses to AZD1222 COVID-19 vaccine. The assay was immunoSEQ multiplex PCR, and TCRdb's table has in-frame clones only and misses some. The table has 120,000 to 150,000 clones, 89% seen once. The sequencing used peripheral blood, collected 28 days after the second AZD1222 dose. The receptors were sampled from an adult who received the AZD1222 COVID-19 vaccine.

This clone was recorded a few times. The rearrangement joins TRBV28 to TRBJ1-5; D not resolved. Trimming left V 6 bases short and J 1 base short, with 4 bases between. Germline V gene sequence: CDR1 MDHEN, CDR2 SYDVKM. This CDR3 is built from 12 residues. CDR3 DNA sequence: TGTGCCAGCAGCTTCAGCAATCAGCCCCAGCATTTT. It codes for CASSFSNQPQHF.

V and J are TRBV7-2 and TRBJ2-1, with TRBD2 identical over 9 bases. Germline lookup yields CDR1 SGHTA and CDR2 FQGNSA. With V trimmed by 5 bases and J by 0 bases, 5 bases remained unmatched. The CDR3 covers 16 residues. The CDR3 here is CASSPSTSGSYNEQFF. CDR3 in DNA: TGTGCCAGCAGCCCTTCGACTAGCGGCTCCTACAATGAGCAGTTCTTC.

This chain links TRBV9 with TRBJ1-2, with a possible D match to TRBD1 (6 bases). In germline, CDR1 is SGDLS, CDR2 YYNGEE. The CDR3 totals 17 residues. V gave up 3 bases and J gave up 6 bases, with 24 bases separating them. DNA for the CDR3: TGTGCCAGCAGCGCTCATCTAGTCACCGGGACAAAGGATGGCTACACCTTC. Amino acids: CASSAHLVTGTKDGYTF.

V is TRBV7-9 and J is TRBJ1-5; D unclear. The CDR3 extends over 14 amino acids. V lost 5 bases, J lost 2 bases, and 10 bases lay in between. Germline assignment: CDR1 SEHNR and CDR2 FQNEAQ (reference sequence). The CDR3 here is CASSRGEGNQPQHF. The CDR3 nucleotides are TGTGCCAGCAGCCGAGGAGAGGGCAATCAGCCCCAGCATTTT.

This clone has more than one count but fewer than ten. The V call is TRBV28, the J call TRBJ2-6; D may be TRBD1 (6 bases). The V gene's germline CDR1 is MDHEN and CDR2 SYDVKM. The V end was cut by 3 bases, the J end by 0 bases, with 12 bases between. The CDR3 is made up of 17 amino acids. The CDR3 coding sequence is TGTGCCAGCAGTTTTGACAGGTCCTACTCTGGGGCCAACGTCCTGACTTTC. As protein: CASSFDRSYSGANVLTF.

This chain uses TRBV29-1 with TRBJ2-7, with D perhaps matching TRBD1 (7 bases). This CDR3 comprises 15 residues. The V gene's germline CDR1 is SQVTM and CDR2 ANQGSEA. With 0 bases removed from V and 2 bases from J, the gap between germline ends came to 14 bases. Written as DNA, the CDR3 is TGCAGCGTTGAAGAGGCGGGACAGCCAACCTACGAGCAGTACTTC. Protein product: CSVEEAGQPTYEQYF.

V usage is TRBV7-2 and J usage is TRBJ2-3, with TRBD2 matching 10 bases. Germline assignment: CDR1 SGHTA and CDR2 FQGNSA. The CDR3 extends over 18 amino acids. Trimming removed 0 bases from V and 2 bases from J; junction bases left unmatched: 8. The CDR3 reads CASSLATVAGGITDTQYF. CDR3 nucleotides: TGTGCCAGCAGCTTAGCAACGGTAGCGGGAGGCATCACAGATACGCAGTATTTT.

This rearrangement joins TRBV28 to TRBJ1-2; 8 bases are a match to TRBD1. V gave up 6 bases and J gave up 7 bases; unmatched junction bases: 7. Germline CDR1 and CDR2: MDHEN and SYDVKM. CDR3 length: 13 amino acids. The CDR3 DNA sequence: TGTGCCAGCAGACAGCAGGGGGCTGGTGGCTACACCTTC. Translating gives CASRQQGAGGYTF.

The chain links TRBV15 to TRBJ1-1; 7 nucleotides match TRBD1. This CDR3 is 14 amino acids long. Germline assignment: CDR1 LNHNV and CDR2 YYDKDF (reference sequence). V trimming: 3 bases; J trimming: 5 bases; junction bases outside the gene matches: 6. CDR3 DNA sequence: TGTGCCACCAGCAGCACAGGGGTGGAGACTGAAGCTTTCTTT. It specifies CATSSTGVETEAFF.

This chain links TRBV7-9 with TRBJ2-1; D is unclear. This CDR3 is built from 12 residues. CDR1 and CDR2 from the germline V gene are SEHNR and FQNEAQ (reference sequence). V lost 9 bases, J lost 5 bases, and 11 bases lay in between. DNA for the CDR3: TGTGCCAGTAAACCAAGGGACAATGAGCAGTTCTTC. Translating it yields CASKPRDNEQFF.

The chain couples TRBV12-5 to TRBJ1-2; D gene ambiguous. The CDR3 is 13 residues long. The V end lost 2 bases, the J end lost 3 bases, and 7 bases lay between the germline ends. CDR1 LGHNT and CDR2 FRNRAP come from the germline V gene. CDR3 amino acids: CASGLMEDYGYTF. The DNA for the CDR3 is TGTGCTAGTGGTTTGATGGAGGACTATGGCTACACCTTC.

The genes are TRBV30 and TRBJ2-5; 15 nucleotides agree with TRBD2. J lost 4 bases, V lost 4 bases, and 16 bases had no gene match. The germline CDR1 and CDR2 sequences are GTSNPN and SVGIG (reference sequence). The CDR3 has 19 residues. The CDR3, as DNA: TGTGCCTGGACGGGGGTGGGACTAGCGGGAGGATGGGGGCGAGAGACCCAGTACTTC. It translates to CAWTGVGLAGGWGRETQYF.

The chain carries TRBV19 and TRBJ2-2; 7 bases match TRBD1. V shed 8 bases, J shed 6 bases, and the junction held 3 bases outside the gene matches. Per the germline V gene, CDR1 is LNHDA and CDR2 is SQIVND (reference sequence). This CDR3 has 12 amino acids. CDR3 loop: CASGQGAGELFF. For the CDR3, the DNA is TGTGCCAGTGGTCAGGGGGCCGGGGAGCTGTTTTTT.

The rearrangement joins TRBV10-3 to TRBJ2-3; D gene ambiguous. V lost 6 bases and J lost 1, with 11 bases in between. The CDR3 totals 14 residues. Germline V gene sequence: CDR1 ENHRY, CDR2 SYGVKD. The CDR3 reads CAIRDLKGTDTQYF. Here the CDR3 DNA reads TGTGCCATCAGGGACCTCAAGGGCACAGATACGCAGTATTTT.

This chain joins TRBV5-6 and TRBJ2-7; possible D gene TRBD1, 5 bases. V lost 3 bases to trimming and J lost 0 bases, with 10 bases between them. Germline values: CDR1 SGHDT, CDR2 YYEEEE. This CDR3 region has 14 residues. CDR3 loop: CASSSTASSYEQYF. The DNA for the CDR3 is TGTGCCAGCAGCTCGACAGCTAGCTCCTACGAGCAGTACTTC.

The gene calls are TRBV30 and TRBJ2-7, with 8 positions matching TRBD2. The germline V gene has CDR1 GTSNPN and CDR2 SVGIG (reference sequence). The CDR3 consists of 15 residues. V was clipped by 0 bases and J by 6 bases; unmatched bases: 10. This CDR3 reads CAWSVSLGLGAEQYF. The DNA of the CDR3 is TGTGCCTGGAGTGTCAGTTTGGGACTAGGCGCCGAGCAGTACTTC. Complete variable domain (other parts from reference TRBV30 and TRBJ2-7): SQTIHQWPATLVQPVGSPLSLECTVEGTSNPNLYWYRQAAGRGLQLLFYSVGIGQISSEVPQNLSASRPQDRQFILSSKKLLLSDSGFYLCAWSVSLGLGAEQYFGPGTRLTVT.

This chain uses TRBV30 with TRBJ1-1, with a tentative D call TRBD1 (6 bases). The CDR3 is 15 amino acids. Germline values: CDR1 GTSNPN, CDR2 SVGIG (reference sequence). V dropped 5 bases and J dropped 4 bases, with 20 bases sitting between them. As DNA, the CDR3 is TGTGCCTGGGCGGGGGGGGGCGGAGGATTCACTGAAGCTTTCTTT. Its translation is CAWAGGGGGFTEAFF.

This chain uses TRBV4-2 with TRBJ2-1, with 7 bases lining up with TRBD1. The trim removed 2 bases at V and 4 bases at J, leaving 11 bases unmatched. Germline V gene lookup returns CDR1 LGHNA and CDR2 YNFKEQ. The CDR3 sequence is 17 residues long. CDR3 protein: CASSQTGQLDWYNEQFF. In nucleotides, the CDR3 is TGTGCCAGCAGCCAAACGGGACAGTTAGACTGGTACAATGAGCAGTTCTTC.

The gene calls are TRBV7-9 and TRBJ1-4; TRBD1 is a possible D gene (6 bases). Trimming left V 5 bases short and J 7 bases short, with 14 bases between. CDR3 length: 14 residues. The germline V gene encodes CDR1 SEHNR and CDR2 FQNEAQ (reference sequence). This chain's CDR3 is CASSQGPRSEKLFF. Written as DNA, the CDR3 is TGTGCCAGCAGCCAGGGGCCGCGAAGTGAAAAACTGTTTTTT.

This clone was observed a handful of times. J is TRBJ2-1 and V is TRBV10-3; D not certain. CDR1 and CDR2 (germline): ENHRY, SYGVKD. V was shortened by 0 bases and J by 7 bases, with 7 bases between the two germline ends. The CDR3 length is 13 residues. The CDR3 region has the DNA TGTGCCATCAGTGAGTCTGGGGATAATGAGCAGTTCTTC. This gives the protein CAISESGDNEQFF.

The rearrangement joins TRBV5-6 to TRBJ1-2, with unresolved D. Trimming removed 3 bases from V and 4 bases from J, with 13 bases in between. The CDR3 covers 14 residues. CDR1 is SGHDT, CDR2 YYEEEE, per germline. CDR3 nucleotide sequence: TGTGCCAGCAGCTCAGACCGGGCCATCTATGGCTACACCTTC. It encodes CASSSDRAIYGYTF.

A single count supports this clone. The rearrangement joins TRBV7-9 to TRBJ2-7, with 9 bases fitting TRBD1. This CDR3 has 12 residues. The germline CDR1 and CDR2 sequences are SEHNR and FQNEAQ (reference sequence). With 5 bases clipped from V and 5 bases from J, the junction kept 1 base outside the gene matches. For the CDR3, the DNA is TGTGCCAGCAGCAGGACAGGGGACGAGCAGTACTTC. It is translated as CASSRTGDEQYF.

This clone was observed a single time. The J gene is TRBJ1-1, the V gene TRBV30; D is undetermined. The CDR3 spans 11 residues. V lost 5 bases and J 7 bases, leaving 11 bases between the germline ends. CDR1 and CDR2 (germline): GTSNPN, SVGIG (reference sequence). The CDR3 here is CAWADTSEAFF. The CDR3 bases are TGTGCCTGGGCAGACACTAGTGAAGCTTTCTTT.

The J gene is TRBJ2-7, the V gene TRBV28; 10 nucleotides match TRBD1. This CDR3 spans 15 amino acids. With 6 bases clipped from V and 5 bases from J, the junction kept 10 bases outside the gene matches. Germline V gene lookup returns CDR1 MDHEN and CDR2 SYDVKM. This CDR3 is CASSPAGQGSHEQYF. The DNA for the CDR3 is TGTGCCAGCAGCCCAGCGGGACAGGGGTCCCACGAGCAGTACTTC.

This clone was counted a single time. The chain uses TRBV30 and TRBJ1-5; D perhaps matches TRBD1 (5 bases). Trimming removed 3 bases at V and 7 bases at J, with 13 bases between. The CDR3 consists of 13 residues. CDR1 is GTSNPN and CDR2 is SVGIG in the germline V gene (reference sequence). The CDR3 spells CAWRRGWGQPQHF. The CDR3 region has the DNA TGTGCCTGGAGGCGAGGGTGGGGGCAGCCCCAGCATTTT.

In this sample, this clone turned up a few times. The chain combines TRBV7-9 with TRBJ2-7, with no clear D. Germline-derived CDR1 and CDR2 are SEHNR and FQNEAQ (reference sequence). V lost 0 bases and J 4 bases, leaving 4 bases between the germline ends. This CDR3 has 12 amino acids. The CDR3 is CASSLAAYEQYF. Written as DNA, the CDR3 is TGTGCCAGCAGCTTAGCGGCTTACGAGCAGTACTTC.

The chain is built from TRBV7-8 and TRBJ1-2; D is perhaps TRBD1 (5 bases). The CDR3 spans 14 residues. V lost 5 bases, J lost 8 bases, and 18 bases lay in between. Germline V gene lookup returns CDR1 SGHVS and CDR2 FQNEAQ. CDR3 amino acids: CASSTRQTPYGYTF. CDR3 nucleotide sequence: TGTGCCAGCAGCACACGACAGACCCCATACGGCTACACCTTC.

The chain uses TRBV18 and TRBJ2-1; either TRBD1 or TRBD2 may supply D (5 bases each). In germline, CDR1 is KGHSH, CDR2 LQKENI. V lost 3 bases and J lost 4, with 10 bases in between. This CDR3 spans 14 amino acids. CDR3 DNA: TGTGCCAGCTCACCCGGGACGGATTACAATGAGCAGTTCTTC. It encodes CASSPGTDYNEQFF.

CDR3 sequence reads: CASSLRMGATNEKLFF. CDR3 bases: TGCGCCAGCAGCTTGAGGATGGGGGCAACTAATGAAAAACTGTTTTTT. This rearrangement joins TRBV5-1 to TRBJ1-4; D is possibly TRBD1 (5 bases). Germline values: CDR1 SGHRS, CDR2 YFSETQ. This CDR3 has 16 amino acids. The germline V and J ends were trimmed by 1 base and 0 bases, with 10 bases remaining between them.